This entry features one T cell receptor (beta chain) sequence. Its target antigen remains unknown. One base away there is no much larger clone; base qualities are not given. The sample belongs to a study of blood T cell repertoires in COVID-19 (TCRdb year 2020). Broadly, across the study: Samples from collaborators originated in the United States, Italy and Spain and spanned both the acute and convalescent phases of COVID-19. Where available, HLA class I and class II types were taken from metadata supplied by the sample provider and were not determined by assay-based typing. The sample metadata nearly always contained a de-identified subject ID, COVID-19 status, age in years and sex. A freely available public database, intended as a resource for researchers studying the immune response to SARS-CoV-2, is where the repertoires were released. Samples came from the ongoing ImmuneRACE study (first 160 participants) plus 1,254 subjects from 6 global collaborators. Deeply sampled blood TCRbeta repertoires from subjects exposed to, actively infected with, or recovered from COVID-19 were included in the dataset. The prospective study material was composed of cDNA or gDNA derived from T cells, B-cell-depleted T cells, or PBMCs.

Findings and caveats that apply to the study as a whole: The quantity of clinical and demographic metadata differed by source and by participant and was supplied without curation.

The immunoSEQ Assay, a bias-controlled multiplex PCR, was used to amplify TCRbeta CDR3 regions from genomic DNA. Processing in the source paper ran as follows. Within the assay, amplification of reference gene primers was used to estimate how many nucleated cells each sample contained. Sequence reads were collapsed and filtered to measure the absolute abundance of every unique TCRbeta CDR3 rearrangement. For each sample, productive Simpson clonality was calculated as the square root of Simpson's diversity index across productive rearrangements. In TCRdb, the immuneACCESS table is reduced to in-frame sequences with V and J assigned. These tables do not hold every clone; where another copy was compared, an unresolved V gene accounts for under half, and the others remain unexplained. The DNA was the basis for D and trimming; V, J and clone size are from that table. For this sample there are nearly 80,000 clones; approximately 78% appear just once. In total, the top ten clones hold 30% to 40% of the sample.

At the junction V is shortened by 2 bases and J by 8 bases, with 15 bases in between. The CDR3 holds 13 amino acids from the cysteine to the phenylalanine. Of all the DNA, just the CDR3 is kept, 39 bases in frame from base 1. Sequences GTSNPN (CDR1) and SVGIG (CDR2) are obtained from the germline V gene (reference sequence). Each collaborating institution followed its own protocols to collect whole blood in K2EDTA tubes. For TCRbeta analysis, collaborators shipped samples in one of three forms: frozen whole blood, isolated PBMCs, or DNA extracted from either of those sample types. Recombination connected TRBV30 to TRBJ1-2; TRBD1 is a weak D gene call, 6 bases matching. The clonotype comes from a woman between 65 and 79 years old with acute or convalescent COVID-19. Sample: peripheral blood. The CDR3 corresponds to CAWSYQGRVGYTF. The bases read TGTGCCTGGAGTTACCAGGGGCGAGTGGGCTACACCTTC.